Each of the 30 T cell receptor beta chains below was sequenced from the same sample in a study of CD8 T cells in ankylosing spondylitis. A single record per CDR3 protein comes from TCRdb applying MiXCR to the 5' RACE reads. The sample includes 250,000 to 400,000 distinct CDR3 sequences, around 10% of them seen just once. Sequencing was performed on blood, either unsorted or a sorted T cell fraction (not recorded which). The receptors derive from a female donor with ankylosing spondylitis or in good health (not recorded which).

This clonotype was seen more than once but under ten times. J is TRBJ1-6 and V is TRBV3-1, with a possible D match to TRBD1 (5 bases). This CDR3 region has 15 residues. Germline loops: CDR1 LGHDT, CDR2 YNNKEL (reference sequence). The ends were cut back, 3 bases at V and 2 bases at J, with 8 bases in the middle. Here the CDR3 DNA reads TGTGCCAGCAGCCAGGGGGTCACCTATAATTCACCCCTCCACTTT. Residues: CASSQGVTYNSPLHF.

The rearrangement uses TRBV3-1 and TRBJ2-1; perhaps TRBD1 as D (6 bases). CDR3 size: 13 residues. The V gene's germline CDR1 is LGHDT and CDR2 YNNKEL (reference sequence). V dropped 4 bases and J dropped 7 bases, with 11 bases sitting between them. CDR3 nucleotide sequence: TGTGCCAGCAGCCCGGGACAAATAAATGAGCAGTTCTTC. Its protein is CASSPGQINEQFF.

The genes are TRBV13 and TRBJ2-1; possibly TRBD2 for D (5 bases). This CDR3 comprises 17 residues. The germline CDR1 and CDR2 sequences are PRHDT and FYEKMQ (reference sequence). Trimming stripped 4 bases from V and 2 bases from J, with 18 bases between. The CDR3 DNA reads TGTGCCAGCAGCTCCCGGACTGGGGAGAGCCCCTACAATGAGCAGTTCTTC. Translated, it gives CASSSRTGESPYNEQFF. Looking up the rest from reference TRBV13 and TRBJ2-1 gives the full variable domain: AAGVIQSPRHLIKEKRETATLKCYPIPRHDTVYWYQQGPGQDPQFLISFYEKMQSDKGSIPDRFSAQQFSDYHSELNMSSLELGDSALYFCASSSRTGESPYNEQFFGPGTRLTVL.

This clonotype occurred many times. The gene calls are TRBV20-1 and TRBJ2-5; D is undetermined. The CDR3 length is 14 residues. CDR1 is DFQATT, CDR2 SNEGSKA, per germline (reference sequence). Trimming stripped 0 bases from V and 4 bases from J, with 12 bases between. CDR3 loop: CSARDQALGETQYF. The CDR3 bases are TGCAGTGCTAGAGATCAAGCACTCGGAGAGACCCAGTACTTC.

This clonotype was counted between two and nine times. The genes are TRBV18 and TRBJ2-1; D gene unclear. Looked up from germline, CDR1 is KGHSH and CDR2 is LQKENI. There are 13 residues in the CDR3. V shed 4 bases and J shed 7 bases, with 11 bases lying between them. Here the CDR3 reads CASSLNLENEQFF. In DNA form, the CDR3 reads TGTGCCAGCTCACTCAACTTGGAAAATGAGCAGTTCTTC.

In this sample, this clonotype turned up many times. The chain's CDR3 is CSVAARGGDYGYTF. The CDR3 DNA reads TGCAGTGTCGCCGCCCGGGGGGGAGACTATGGCTACACCTTC. This chain uses TRBV20-1 with TRBJ1-2; maybe TRBD1 (5 bases). The CDR3 length is 14 residues. The germline gives CDR1 DFQATT, CDR2 SNEGSKA (reference sequence). The V and J ends lost 7 bases and 3 bases respectively, with 18 bases between them.

This chain joins TRBV6-5 and TRBJ1-2; 7 positions agree with TRBD1. The CDR3 consists of 12 residues. CDR1 is MNHEY, CDR2 SVGAGI, per germline. The V gene end was trimmed by 4 bases and the J gene end by 8 bases; junction bases not matched to a gene: 4. CDR3 DNA: TGTGCCAGCAGTTCGAGGGGGCTCGGCTACACCTTC. It is translated as CASSSRGLGYTF.

This clonotype showed up many times. J is TRBJ2-1 and V is TRBV20-1; a weak D match, TRBD2 (6 bases). V was pared by 6 bases and J by 0 bases, with 21 bases between. Looked up from germline, CDR1 is DFQATT and CDR2 is SNEGSKA (reference sequence). The CDR3 runs 17 residues. This chain's CDR3 is CSAGGAGSFGSYNEQFF. Written as DNA, the CDR3 is TGCAGTGCCGGAGGGGCAGGCTCCTTCGGCTCCTACAATGAGCAGTTCTTC.

The gene calls are TRBV7-2 and TRBJ2-7; TRBD2 matches at 9 bases. V was pared by 2 bases and J by 4 bases, with 6 bases of the junction left unmatched. This CDR3 comprises 15 residues. CDR1 and CDR2 (germline): SGHTA, FQGNSA. CDR3 residues: CASSLLRGGPYEQYF. The CDR3 DNA is TGTGCCAGCAGCTTATTGCGGGGGGGCCCATACGAGCAGTACTTC.

This clonotype was counted many times. The rearrangement uses TRBV6-2 or TRBV6-3 and TRBJ2-1; weak D call: TRBD1 (6 bases). The ends were cut back, 7 bases at V and 10 bases at J, with 17 bases in the middle. Germline assignment: CDR1 MNHEY and CDR2 SVGEGT. The CDR3 spans 13 residues. CDR3 residues: CASTPSGDGEQFF. For the CDR3, the DNA is TGTGCCAGCACCCCCTCAGGGGATGGGGAGCAGTTCTTC.

The chain uses TRBV20-1 and TRBJ1-1; a possible D gene is TRBD1 (6 bases). V was pared by 6 bases and J by 2 bases, with 13 bases between. Germline lookup yields CDR1 DFQATT and CDR2 SNEGSKA (reference sequence). This CDR3 region has 13 residues. CDR3: CSAPGQINTEAFF. The CDR3 DNA reads as TGCAGTGCCCCCGGACAGATTAACACTGAAGCTTTCTTT.

This clonotype was observed many times. The chain is built from TRBV6-1 and TRBJ1-6; D is perhaps TRBD1 (5 bases). The CDR3 runs 18 residues. The V end was cut by 5 bases, the J end by 0 bases, with 17 bases between. Germline V gene sequence: CDR1 MNHNS, CDR2 SASEGT. The CDR3: CASSPFSGTSSYNSPLHF. Here the CDR3 DNA reads TGTGCCAGCAGTCCTTTTTCCGGGACGAGCTCCTATAATTCACCCCTCCACTTT.

This clonotype occurred many times. The rearrangement uses TRBV20-1 and TRBJ1-5; 7 nucleotides match TRBD1. J lost 4 bases, V lost 1 base, and 7 bases had no gene match. This CDR3 spans 15 amino acids. Germline CDR1 reads DFQATT; CDR2 reads SNEGSKA (reference sequence). The CDR3 sequence: CSARASSGQNQPQHF. The CDR3 DNA is TGCAGTGCTAGAGCCTCCTCGGGACAGAATCAGCCCCAGCATTTT.

In its sample, this clonotype was seen many times. The V gene is TRBV20-1, the J gene TRBJ2-2; D is unresolved. The V and J ends lost 3 bases and 0 bases respectively, with 14 bases between them. The CDR3 is 16 residues long. Germline V CDR1 and CDR2: DFQATT, SNEGSKA (reference sequence). The CDR3 coding sequence is TGCAGTGCTAGGGCGGACCTACTCGCGAACACCGGGGAGCTGTTTTTT. Protein sequence: CSARADLLANTGELFF.

This clonotype was counted many times. The chain is built from TRBV5-5 and TRBJ1-1; D is possibly TRBD1 (6 bases). Looked up from germline, CDR1 is SGHKS and CDR2 is YYEKEE (reference sequence). Between the trimmed V and J ends, which lost 5 bases and 4 bases, there was a span of 15 bases. This CDR3 comprises 14 residues. The CDR3 nucleotides are TGTGCCAGCAGGTCTATACAGGGATTCACTGAAGCTTTCTTT. Amino acids: CASRSIQGFTEAFF.

The gene calls are TRBV15 and TRBJ2-5; D is possibly TRBD2 (5 bases). The V and J ends lost 0 bases and 4 bases respectively, with 15 bases between them. This CDR3 is 16 amino acids long. Germline CDR1 LNHNV, CDR2 YYDKDF (reference sequence). In DNA form, the CDR3 reads TGTGCCACCAGCAGAGATCCAACGGGATCGGGAGAGACCCAGTACTTC. This encodes CATSRDPTGSGETQYF.

This clonotype has a count of ten or more. The V call is TRBV5-1, the J call TRBJ1-1; TRBD1 might be the D (6 bases). Germline-derived CDR1 and CDR2 are SGHRS and YFSETQ. Trimming took off 0 bases at V and 4 bases at J, with 10 bases between the two ends. The CDR3 contains 14 residues. The CDR3 sequence is CASSLVGAGTEAFF. In DNA, the CDR3 is TGCGCCAGCAGCTTGGTGGGGGCCGGCACTGAAGCTTTCTTT.

About this clonotype: A read error may account for a junction end that differs from germline. This rearrangement joins TRBV27 to TRBJ1-3; D is uncertain. The CDR3 is made up of 12 amino acids. CDR1 and CDR2 from the germline V gene are MNHEY and SMNVEV (reference sequence). The CDR3 bases are TGTGCCGCTATAAGCTCTAGAAACACCATATATTTT. Protein sequence: CAAISSRNTIYF.

In its sample, this clonotype was seen a few times. The chain carries TRBV27 and TRBJ1-6; D possibly corresponds to TRBD1 (6 bases). Germline CDR1 and CDR2: MNHEY and SMNVEV (reference sequence). This CDR3 has 16 residues. Trimming shortened V by 5 bases and J by 7 bases, and 18 bases separated the two germline ends. The CDR3 coding sequence is TGTGCCAGCAGTACGCATACAGGGATTCAGAATTCACCCCTCCACTTT. Protein: CASSTHTGIQNSPLHF.

This clonotype was found many times. The V call is TRBV27, the J call TRBJ2-7; 7 bases agree with TRBD1. V lost 8 bases, J lost 2 bases, and 3 bases stayed unmatched. Per germline, CDR1 MNHEY and CDR2 SMNVEV (reference sequence). The CDR3 loop spans 12 amino acids. CDR3 DNA sequence: TGTGCCAGCGGTACAGGGGCCTACGAGCAGTACTTC. This gives the protein CASGTGAYEQYF.

The chain employs TRBV7-9 and TRBJ2-3; 10 bases are shared with TRBD2. The CDR3 consists of 17 residues. V lost 5 bases to trimming and J lost 6 bases; unmatched junction nucleotides: 14. Germline V gene lookup returns CDR1 SEHNR and CDR2 FQNEAQ (reference sequence). The CDR3 here is CASSKLLAGAGIDTQYF. The CDR3 DNA is TGTGCCAGCAGCAAATTGCTAGCGGGAGCGGGGATCGATACGCAGTATTTT.

This rearrangement joins TRBV14 to TRBJ2-6, with D possibly being TRBD1 (5 bases). V lost 1 base and J 4 bases, leaving 11 bases between the germline ends. The CDR3 is 16 amino acids. The V gene's germline CDR1 is SGHDN and CDR2 FVKESK. For the CDR3, the DNA is TGTGCCAGCAGCCAAGGACAGTTGAGAGGGGCCAACGTCCTGACTTTC. It translates to CASSQGQLRGANVLTF.

The chain carries TRBV3-1 and TRBJ1-2, with D unclear. V was cut by 3 bases and J by 5 bases, with 10 bases left in between. Germline assignment: CDR1 LGHDT and CDR2 YNNKEL (reference sequence). There are 13 residues in the CDR3. The CDR3 DNA reads as TGTGCCAGCAGCCAGTTGAACGCATATGGCTACACCTTC. This codes for CASSQLNAYGYTF.

The chain is built from TRBV7-2 and TRBJ2-5, with D unclear. The CDR3 has 13 amino acids. V was clipped by 8 bases and J by 2 bases, with 12 bases between them. Per germline, CDR1 SGHTA and CDR2 FQGNSA. The CDR3 sequence is CASGVGVQETQYF. CDR3 nucleotides: TGTGCCAGCGGCGTTGGGGTACAAGAGACCCAGTACTTC.

This clonotype was observed many times. The chain uses TRBV3-1 and TRBJ1-1; a weak D match, TRBD1 (5 bases). This CDR3 has 14 amino acids. Germline V gives CDR1 LGHDT, CDR2 YNNKEL (reference sequence). Trimming took off 4 bases at V and 2 bases at J, with 11 bases between the two ends. In DNA, the CDR3 is TGTGCCAGCAGCCGTTGGGGGGGAAACACTGAAGCTTTCTTT. Protein product: CASSRWGGNTEAFF.

This clonotype showed up many times. V usage is TRBV5-6 and J usage is TRBJ1-2; D is ambiguous. V lost 1 base and J 7 bases, leaving 5 bases between the germline ends. Germline V lookup: CDR1 SGHDT, CDR2 YYEEEE. This CDR3 has 11 amino acids. In DNA, the CDR3 is TGTGCCAGCAGCTTGCTTGGTGGCTACACCTTC. Its translation: CASSLLGGYTF.

This clonotype was picked up many times. The chain couples TRBV5-1 to TRBJ2-1, with 14 nucleotides matching TRBD2. Unmatched junction bases numbered 7, after V lost 0 bases and J lost 8 bases. Germline V CDR1 and CDR2: SGHRS, YFSETQ. The CDR3 sequence is 17 residues long. The CDR3 coding sequence is TGCGCCAGCAGCTTGGGATTTGGGGGACTAGCGGGAGATGAGCAGTTCTTC. Amino acids: CASSLGFGGLAGDEQFF.

As to this clonotype: Since a much larger clone is just one base distant, this may be a read error. The V and J genes are TRBV12-3 or TRBV12-4 and TRBJ2-3; tentatively, D is TRBD2 (6 bases). The V gene lost 7 bases and the J gene lost 3 bases, with 17 bases spanning the gap. The CDR3 contains 15 residues. This CDR3 reads CASNPLGRTTDTQYF. The DNA for the CDR3 is TGTGCCAGCAACCCCCTGGGGAGGACGACAGATACGCAGTATTTT.

This clonotype was detected ten times or more. Here the CDR3 reads CASSRLEETQYF. Written as DNA, the CDR3 is TGTGCCAGCAGCAGGCTGGAAGAGACCCAGTACTTC. The chain has TRBV21-1 and TRBJ2-5. TRBV21-1 is designated a pseudogene. The CDR3 has 12 residues.

There are a few counts of this clonotype. As DNA, the CDR3 is TGTGCCATCAGTGAGGGGACAGGGGCCAATCAGCCCCAGCATTTT. This sequence encodes CAISEGTGANQPQHF. The rearrangement joins TRBV10-3 to TRBJ1-5; 10 nucleotides match TRBD1. This CDR3 is 15 amino acids long. V lost 2 bases to trimming and J lost 3 bases; unmatched junction nucleotides: 1. Germline CDR1 reads ENHRY; CDR2 reads SYGVKD.